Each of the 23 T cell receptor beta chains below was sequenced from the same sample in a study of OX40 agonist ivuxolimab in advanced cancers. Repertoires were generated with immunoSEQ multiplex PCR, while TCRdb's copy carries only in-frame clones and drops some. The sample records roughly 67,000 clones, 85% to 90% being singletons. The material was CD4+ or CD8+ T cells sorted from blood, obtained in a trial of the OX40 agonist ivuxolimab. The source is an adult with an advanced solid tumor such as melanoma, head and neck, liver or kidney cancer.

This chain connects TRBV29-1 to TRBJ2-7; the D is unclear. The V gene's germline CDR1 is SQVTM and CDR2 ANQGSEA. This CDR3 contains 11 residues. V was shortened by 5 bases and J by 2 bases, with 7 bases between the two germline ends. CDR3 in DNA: TGCAGCGTTTCGGTTACCTACGAGCAGTACTTC. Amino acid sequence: CSVSVTYEQYF.

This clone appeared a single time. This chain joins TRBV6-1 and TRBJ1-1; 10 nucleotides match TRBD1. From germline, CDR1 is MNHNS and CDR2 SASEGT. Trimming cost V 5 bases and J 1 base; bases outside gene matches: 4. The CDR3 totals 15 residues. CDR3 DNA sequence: TGTGCCAGCAGTCGACAGGGGGCCGGGAACACTGAAGCTTTCTTT. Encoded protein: CASSRQGAGNTEAFF.

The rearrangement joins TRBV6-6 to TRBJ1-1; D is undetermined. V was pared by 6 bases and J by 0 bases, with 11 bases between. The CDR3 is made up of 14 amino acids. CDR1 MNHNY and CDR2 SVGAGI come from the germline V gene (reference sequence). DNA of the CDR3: TGTGCCAGCAGGCCCGGGTCGTTGAACACTGAAGCTTTCTTT. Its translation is CASRPGSLNTEAFF.

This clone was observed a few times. The CDR3 reads CASSERRANYGYTF. DNA for the CDR3: TGTGCCAGCAGCGAGAGGAGAGCTAACTATGGCTACACCTTC. This chain links TRBV6-6 with TRBJ1-2; D ambiguous. Germline CDR1 MNHNY, CDR2 SVGAGI (reference sequence). V was trimmed by 6 bases and J by 0 bases, leaving 11 bases between them. This CDR3 has 14 amino acids.

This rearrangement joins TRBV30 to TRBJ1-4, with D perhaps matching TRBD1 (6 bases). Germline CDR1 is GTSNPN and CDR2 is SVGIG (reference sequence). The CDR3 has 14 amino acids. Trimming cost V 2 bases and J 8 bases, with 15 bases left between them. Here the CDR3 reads CAWSQDSSREKLFF. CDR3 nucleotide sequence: TGTGCCTGGAGTCAGGACAGCTCCAGGGAAAAACTGTTTTTT. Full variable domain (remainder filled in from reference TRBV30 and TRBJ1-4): SQTIHQWPATLVQPVGSPLSLECTVEGTSNPNLYWYRQAAGRGLQLLFYSVGIGQISSEVPQNLSASRPQDRQFILSSKKLLLSDSGFYLCAWSQDSSREKLFFGSGTQLSVL.

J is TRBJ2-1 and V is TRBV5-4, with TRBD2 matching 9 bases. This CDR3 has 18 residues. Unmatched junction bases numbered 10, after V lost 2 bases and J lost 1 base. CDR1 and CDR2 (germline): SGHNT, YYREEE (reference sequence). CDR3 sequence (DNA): TGTGCCAGCAGCTTACGCGGGAGGGCCGGTAGTTCCTACAATGAGCAGTTCTTC. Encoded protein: CASSLRGRAGSSYNEQFF. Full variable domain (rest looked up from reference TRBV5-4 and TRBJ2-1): ETGVTQSPTHLIKTRGQQVTLRCSSQSGHNTVSWYQQALGQGPQFIFQYYREEENGRGNFPPRFSGLQFPNYSSELNVNALELDDSALYLCASSLRGRAGSSYNEQFFGPGTRLTVL.

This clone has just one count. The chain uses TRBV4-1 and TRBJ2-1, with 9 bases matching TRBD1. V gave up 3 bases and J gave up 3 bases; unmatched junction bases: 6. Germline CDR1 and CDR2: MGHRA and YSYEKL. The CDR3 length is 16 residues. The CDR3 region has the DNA TGCGCCAGCAGCCAGGGGACAGGGCTTTTCTACAATGAGCAGTTCTTC. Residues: CASSQGTGLFYNEQFF.

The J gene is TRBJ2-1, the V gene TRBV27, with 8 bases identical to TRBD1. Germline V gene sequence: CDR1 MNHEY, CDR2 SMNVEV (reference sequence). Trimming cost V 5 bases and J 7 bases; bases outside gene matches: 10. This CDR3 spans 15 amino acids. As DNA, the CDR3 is TGTGCCAGCAGTCCAGAGGGGACAGGTCAAAATGAGCAGTTCTTC. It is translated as CASSPEGTGQNEQFF.

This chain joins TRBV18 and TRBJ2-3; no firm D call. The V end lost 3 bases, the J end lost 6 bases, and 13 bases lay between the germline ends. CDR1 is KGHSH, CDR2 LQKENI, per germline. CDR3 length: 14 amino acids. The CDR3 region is CASSPNLLGDTQYF. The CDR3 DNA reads TGTGCCAGCTCACCGAACCTCCTGGGGGATACGCAGTATTTT.

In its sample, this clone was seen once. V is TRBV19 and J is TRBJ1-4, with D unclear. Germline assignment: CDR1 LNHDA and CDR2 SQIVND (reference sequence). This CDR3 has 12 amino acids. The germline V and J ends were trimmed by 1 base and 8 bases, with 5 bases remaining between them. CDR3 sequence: CASSIGREKLFF. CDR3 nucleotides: TGTGCCAGTAGTATAGGCAGGGAAAAACTGTTTTTT. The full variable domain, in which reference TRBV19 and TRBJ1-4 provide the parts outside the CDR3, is DGGITQSPKYLFRKEGQNVTLSCEQNLNHDAMYWYRQDPGQGLRLIYYSQIVNDFQKGDIAEGYSVSREKKESFPLTVTSAQKNPTAFYLCASSIGREKLFFGSGTQLSVL.

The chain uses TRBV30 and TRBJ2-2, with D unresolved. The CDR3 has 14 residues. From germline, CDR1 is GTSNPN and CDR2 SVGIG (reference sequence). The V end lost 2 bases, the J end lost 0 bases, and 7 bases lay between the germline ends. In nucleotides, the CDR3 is TGTGCCTGGAGTCAAGTTTCGAACACCGGGGAGCTGTTTTTT. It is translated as CAWSQVSNTGELFF.

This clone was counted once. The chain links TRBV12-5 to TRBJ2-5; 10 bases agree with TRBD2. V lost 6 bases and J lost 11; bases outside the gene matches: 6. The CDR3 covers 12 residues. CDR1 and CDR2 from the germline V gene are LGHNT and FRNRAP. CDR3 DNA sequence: TGTGCTAGTGGACCGGGACTAGCGCTACAGTACTTC. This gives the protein CASGPGLALQYF.

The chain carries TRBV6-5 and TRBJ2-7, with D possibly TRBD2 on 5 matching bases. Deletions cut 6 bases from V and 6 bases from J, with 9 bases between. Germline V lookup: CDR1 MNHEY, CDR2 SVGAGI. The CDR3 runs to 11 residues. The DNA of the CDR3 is TGTGCCAGCAGGGACTCGGGCGAGCAGTACTTC. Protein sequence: CASRDSGEQYF.

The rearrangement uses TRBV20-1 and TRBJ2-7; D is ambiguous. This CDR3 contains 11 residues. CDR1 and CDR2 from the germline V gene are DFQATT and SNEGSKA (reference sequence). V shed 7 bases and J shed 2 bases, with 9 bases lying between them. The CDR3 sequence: CSVPSAYEQYF. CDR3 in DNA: TGCAGTGTCCCCTCTGCCTACGAGCAGTACTTC.

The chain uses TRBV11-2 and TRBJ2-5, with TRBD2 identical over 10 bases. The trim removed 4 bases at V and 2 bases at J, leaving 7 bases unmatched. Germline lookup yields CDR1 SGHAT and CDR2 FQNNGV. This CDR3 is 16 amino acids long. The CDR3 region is CASSSFSGGPQETQYF. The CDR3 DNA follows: TGTGCCAGCAGCTCATTTAGCGGGGGGCCTCAAGAGACCCAGTACTTC.

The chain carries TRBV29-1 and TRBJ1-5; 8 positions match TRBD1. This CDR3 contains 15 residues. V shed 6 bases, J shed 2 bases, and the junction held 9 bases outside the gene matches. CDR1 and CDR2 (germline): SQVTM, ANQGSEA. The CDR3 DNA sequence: TGCAGCGTATCAGACAGGGGCCGCGGCAATCAGCCCCAGCATTTT. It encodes CSVSDRGRGNQPQHF.

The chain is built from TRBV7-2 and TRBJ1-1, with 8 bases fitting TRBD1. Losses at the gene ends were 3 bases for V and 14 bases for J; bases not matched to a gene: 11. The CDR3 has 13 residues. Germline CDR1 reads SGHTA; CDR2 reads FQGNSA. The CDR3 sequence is CASSLDPGTGPFF. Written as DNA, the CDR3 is TGTGCCAGCAGCTTGGACCCTGGGACAGGTCCCTTCTTT.

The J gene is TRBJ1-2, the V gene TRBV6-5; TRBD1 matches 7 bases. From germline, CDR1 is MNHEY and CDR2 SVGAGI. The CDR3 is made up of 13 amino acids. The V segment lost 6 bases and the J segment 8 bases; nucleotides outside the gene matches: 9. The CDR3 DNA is TGTGCCAGCAGACCCACAGGGGTCCGGGGCTACACCTTC. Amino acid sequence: CASRPTGVRGYTF.

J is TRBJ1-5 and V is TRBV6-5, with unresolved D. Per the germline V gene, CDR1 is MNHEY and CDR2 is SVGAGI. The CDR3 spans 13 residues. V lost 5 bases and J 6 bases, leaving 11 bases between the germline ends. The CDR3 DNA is TGTGCCAGCAGTCTAGGCCTCGGTCAGCCCCAGCATTTT. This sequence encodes CASSLGLGQPQHF.

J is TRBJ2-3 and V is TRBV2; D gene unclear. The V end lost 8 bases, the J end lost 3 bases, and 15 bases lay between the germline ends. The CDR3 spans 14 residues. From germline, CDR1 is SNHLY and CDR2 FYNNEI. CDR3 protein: CASRTRAGTDTQYF. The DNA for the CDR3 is TGTGCCAGCCGGACCCGGGCTGGGACAGATACGCAGTATTTT.

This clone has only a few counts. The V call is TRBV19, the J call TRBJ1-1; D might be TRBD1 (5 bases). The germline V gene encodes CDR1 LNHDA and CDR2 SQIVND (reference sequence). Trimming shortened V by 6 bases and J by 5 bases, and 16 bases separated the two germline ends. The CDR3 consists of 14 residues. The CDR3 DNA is TGTGCCAGTAGCCGGAGCGGCAAGGGGACTGAAGCTTTCTTT. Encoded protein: CASSRSGKGTEAFF.

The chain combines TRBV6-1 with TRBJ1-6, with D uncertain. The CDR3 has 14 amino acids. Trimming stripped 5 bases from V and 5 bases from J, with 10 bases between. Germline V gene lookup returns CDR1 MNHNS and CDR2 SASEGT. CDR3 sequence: CASSYIRNNSPLHF. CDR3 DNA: TGTGCCAGCAGTTATATCAGAAATAATTCACCCCTCCACTTT.

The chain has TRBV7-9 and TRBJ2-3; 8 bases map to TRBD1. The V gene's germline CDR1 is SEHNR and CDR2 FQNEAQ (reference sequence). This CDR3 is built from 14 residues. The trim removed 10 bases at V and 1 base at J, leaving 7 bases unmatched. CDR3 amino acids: CAIGPGQGTDTQYF. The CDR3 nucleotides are TGTGCCATTGGACCGGGACAGGGCACAGATACGCAGTATTTT. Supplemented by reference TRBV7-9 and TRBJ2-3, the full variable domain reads DTGVSQNPRHKITKRGQNVTFRCDPISEHNRLYWYRQTLGQGPEFLTYFQNEAQLEKSRLLSDRFSAERPKGSFSTLEIQRTEQGDSAMYLCAIGPGQGTDTQYFGPGTRLTVL.